One sample yielded the 24 T cell receptor beta chains listed below, sequenced in a study of molecular identifiers for immune sequencing clone quantification. TCRdb called the PCR reads again in MiXCR, with one record for every CDR3 protein. Of under 800,000 distinct CDR3 sequences listed, about 25% are singletons. Sequencing was done on a sample of naive CD8+ T cells from blood, with Jurkat cell RNA spiked in. The subset is: FACS-sorted CD8+CD4-CCR7+CD45RA+ naive T cells. The origin of the receptors is a human donor in good health. Some libraries in this study had Jurkat cell RNA spiked in.

The CDR3 DNA reads TGTGCCAGCAGCCAAGTCTACCCCACCGGGGAGCTGTTTTTT. Residues: CASSQVYPTGELFF. This chain connects TRBV14 to TRBJ2-2; no clear D. CDR3 size: 14 residues. Trimming shortened V by 1 base and J by 4 bases, and 7 bases separated the two germline ends. The germline CDR1 and CDR2 sequences are SGHDN and FVKESK. Using reference TRBV14 and TRBJ2-2 for the parts outside the CDR3, the full variable domain is EAGVTQFPSHSVIEKGQTVTLRCDPISGHDNLYWYRRVMGKEIKFLLHFVKESKQDESGMPNNRFLAERTGGTYSTLKVQPAELEDSGVYFCASSQVYPTGELFFGEGSRLTVL.

This clonotype was observed a handful of times. V is TRBV29-1 and J is TRBJ1-2, with 7 bases that match TRBD1. The CDR3 length is 14 residues. Germline assignment: CDR1 SQVTM and CDR2 ANQGSEA. The V and J ends lost 5 bases and 4 bases, in that order; junction bases with no gene match: 10. The CDR3 sequence is CSVYPRDSFYGYTF. For the CDR3, the DNA is TGCAGCGTTTACCCCCGGGACAGCTTCTATGGCTACACCTTC.

Remarks on this clonotype: A single base separates this from a much larger clone, so it may be a read error. The chain links TRBV20-1 to TRBJ2-4, with D possibly matching TRBD2 (6 bases). This CDR3 region has 13 residues. CDR1 and CDR2 (germline): DFQATT, SNEGSKA (reference sequence). This CDR3 reads CSARPSAKSIQYF. For the CDR3, the DNA is TGCAGTGCACGGCCTAGCGCCAAAAGCATTCAGTACTTC.

This clonotype has a handful of counts. The V and J genes are TRBV20-1 and TRBJ2-2; TRBD2 matches at 12 bases. V shed 4 bases and J 2 bases; nucleotides not matched to a gene: 14. Germline lookup yields CDR1 DFQATT and CDR2 SNEGSKA (reference sequence). This CDR3 is built from 19 residues. The CDR3, as DNA: TGCAGTGCTACGACGCCGAGACTAGCGGGAGCTATCAACACCGGGGAGCTGTTTTTT. It translates to CSATTPRLAGAINTGELFF.

In this sample, this clonotype turned up a few times. The chain couples TRBV9 to TRBJ2-3; 7 positions agree with TRBD1. Germline CDR1 is SGDLS and CDR2 is YYNGEE. V trimming: 4 bases; J trimming: 0 bases; junction bases outside the gene matches: 8. This CDR3 is 16 amino acids long. CDR3 coding DNA: TGTGCCAGCAGCACTTGGACAGGCCTAAGCACAGATACGCAGTATTTT. Translation: CASSTWTGLSTDTQYF.

This chain joins TRBV6-6 and TRBJ2-2; D perhaps matches TRBD2 (6 bases). Germline-derived CDR1 and CDR2 are MNHNY and SVGAGI (reference sequence). Deletions cut 8 bases from V and 3 bases from J, with 19 bases between. The CDR3 runs 16 residues. This CDR3 is CASGTEPGSYTGELFF. As DNA, the CDR3 is TGTGCCAGCGGCACAGAGCCCGGGAGTTACACCGGGGAGCTGTTTTTT.

As regards this clonotype: A single base separates this from a much larger clone, so it may be a read error. This chain links TRBV4-3 with TRBJ2-7, with no clear D. Germline loops: CDR1 LGHNA, CDR2 YSLEER. The length of the CDR3 is 18 residues. Trimming removed 0 bases at V and 2 bases at J, with 20 bases between. CDR3 amino acids: CASSQELFRAWPTYEQYF. As DNA, the CDR3 is TGCGCCAGCAGCCAAGAGCTGTTTCGGGCTTGGCCAACCTACGAGCAGTACTTC.

Concerning this clonotype itself: A clone one base away is much larger, so this may be a read error. V and J are TRBV29-1 and TRBJ2-2, with 8 nucleotides matching TRBD1. The CDR3 sequence is 14 residues long. V lost 2 bases to trimming and J lost 3 bases; unmatched junction nucleotides: 2. Germline CDR1 SQVTM, CDR2 ANQGSEA. CDR3 nucleotides: TGCAGCGTTGAACAGGGGGCGGACACCGGGGAGCTGTTTTTT. Translated, it gives CSVEQGADTGELFF.

As to this clonotype: This may stem from a read error, because a much larger clone lies one nucleotide away. Here the CDR3 omits its conserved ending phenylalanine or tryptophan, so a read error is the likely source. J is TRBJ2-3 and V is TRBV20-1; 11 positions agree with TRBD2. This CDR3 is 15 amino acids long. Germline V gene lookup returns CDR1 DFQATT and CDR2 SNEGSKA (reference sequence). Trimming at V came to 5 bases and at J to 3 bases, leaving 7 bases not matched to a gene. As DNA, the CDR3 is TGCAGTGCTGAAAATAGCGGGAGGGCGACAGATACGCAGTATTCT. The encoded protein is CSAENSGRATDTQYS.

This clonotype was observed a few times. V and J are TRBV5-4 and TRBJ1-4, with D uncertain. Germline V gene data show CDR1 as SGHNT and CDR2 as YYREEE (reference sequence). The CDR3 is made up of 13 amino acids. Trimming left V 1 base short and J 4 bases short, with 5 bases between. In DNA, the CDR3 is TGTGCCAGCAGCTTGAAGGGTAATGAAAAACTGTTTTTT. Its protein is CASSLKGNEKLFF. Drawing the rest from reference TRBV5-4 and TRBJ1-4, the complete variable domain is ETGVTQSPTHLIKTRGQQVTLRCSSQSGHNTVSWYQQALGQGPQFIFQYYREEENGRGNFPPRFSGLQFPNYSSELNVNALELDDSALYLCASSLKGNEKLFFGSGTQLSVL.

The chain links TRBV9 to TRBJ2-1; D might be TRBD1 (5 bases). CDR1 is SGDLS and CDR2 is YYNGEE in the germline V gene. V lost 4 bases, J lost 0 bases, and 14 bases lay in between. The CDR3 spans 16 residues. The CDR3 bases are TGTGCCAGCAGCTCCCGACAGCAGAGCTCCTACAATGAGCAGTTCTTC. It encodes CASSSRQQSSYNEQFF.

This chain links TRBV5-3 with TRBJ1-1, with D hard to call. TRBV5-3 is known as an ORF, though its function is uncertain. V was pared by 10 bases and J by 0 bases, with 13 bases between. The CDR3 extends over 13 amino acids. As DNA, the CDR3 is TGTGCCGGCAGCAGAACAGTGAACACTGAAGCTTTCTTT. This encodes CAGSRTVNTEAFF.

A remark on this clonotype: A much more abundant neighbour one base away suggests this may be a read error. The V gene is TRBV27, the J gene TRBJ1-5; D is uncertain. Germline lookup yields CDR1 MNHEY and CDR2 SMNVEV (reference sequence). There are 14 residues in the CDR3. CDR3 in amino acids: CACSFLGSNQPQHF. In DNA, the CDR3 is TGTGCCTGCAGTTTTTTGGGGTCCAATCAGCCCCAGCATTTT.

To note about this clonotype: At one boundary the junction diverges from the germline segment, which might be a read error. The chain carries TRBV12-5 and TRBJ1-6; no firm D call. This CDR3 is 13 amino acids long. Per the germline V gene, CDR1 is LGHNT and CDR2 is FRNRAP. CDR3 DNA: TGTGCTAGTGGTTTGGTAGATAATTCACCCCCCCACTTT. This encodes CASGLVDNSPPHF.

This chain uses TRBV6-2 or TRBV6-3 with TRBJ1-2, with 8 bases fitting TRBD1. J lost 6 bases, V lost 2 bases, and 5 bases had no gene match. The CDR3 is 14 residues long. Germline CDR1 MNHEY, CDR2 SVGEGT. The DNA for the CDR3 is TGTGCCAGCAGTTACCCGGACAGGGACCATGGCTACACCTTC. Its translation: CASSYPDRDHGYTF.

The chain has TRBV6-5 and TRBJ1-1; 7 bases align to TRBD1. Per the germline V gene, CDR1 is MNHEY and CDR2 is SVGAGI. J gave up 10 bases and V 6 bases, and 8 bases lay outside the gene matches. The CDR3 consists of 12 residues. DNA for the CDR3: TGTGCCAGCAGGACAGGGCTTCTAGGAGCTTTCTTT. Translation gives CASRTGLLGAFF.

This clonotype was counted only a few times. The chain recombines TRBV21-1 with TRBJ2-3; the table gives TRBD1 as D, unverified against the DNA. TRBV21-1 is listed as a pseudogene. The CDR3 sequence is 15 residues long. CDR3 DNA sequence: TGTGCCAGCAGCAAAGCTGCGGGGGTCACAGATACGCAGTATTTT. As protein: CASSKAAGVTDTQYF.

This clonotype was observed a handful of times. The rearrangement joins TRBV6-2 or TRBV6-3 to TRBJ1-2, with D possibly TRBD1 on 6 matching bases. CDR1 is MNHEY, CDR2 SVGEGT, per germline. Trimming took 6 bases from V and 1 from J, leaving 12 bases between them. The CDR3 runs to 14 residues. The CDR3 nucleotides are TGTGCCAGCAGATTACAGGGATTTAACTATGGCTACACCTTC. It specifies CASRLQGFNYGYTF.

Worth noting for this clonotype: A much larger clone differs from this one at a single base, so this may be a read error. The V gene is TRBV6-5, the J gene TRBJ2-7, with D perhaps matching TRBD1 or TRBD2 (5 bases each). The CDR3 is 14 residues long. Germline CDR1 and CDR2: MNHEY and SVGAGI. Trimming removed 6 bases from V and 3 bases from J, with 15 bases in between. The CDR3 protein is CASRNIGTVYEQYF. The CDR3 DNA sequence: TGTGCCAGCAGGAACATAGGGACGGTCTACGAGCAGTACTTC.

To note about this clonotype: One junction end does not reproduce the germline sequence, and a read error may be involved. The CDR3 spells CASSHTSPLSKNIQYF. In DNA, the CDR3 is TGTGCTAGCAGCCATACTAGCCCCTTAAGCAAAAACATTCAGTACTTC. The J gene is TRBJ2-4, the V gene TRBV7-7; D might be TRBD2 (6 bases). Germline CDR1 reads SSHAT; CDR2 reads FNYEAQ (reference sequence). This CDR3 has 16 amino acids.

Concerning this clonotype: This may be a read error: a much more frequent sequence differs by one nucleotide. The chain recombines TRBV4-1 with TRBJ1-1, with D perhaps TRBD1 (5 bases). The germline V gene encodes CDR1 MGHRA and CDR2 YSYEKL. The CDR3 contains 14 residues. The CDR3 is CARSPTDIDTEAFF. As DNA, the CDR3 is TGCGCCCGCAGCCCGACGGACATCGACACTGAAGCTTTCTTT.

A note on this clonotype: A much larger clone lies one base from this, so it may be a read error. V usage is TRBV7-9 and J usage is TRBJ2-5; maybe TRBD2 (5 bases). CDR1 is SEHNR, CDR2 FQNEAQ, per germline (reference sequence). The CDR3 totals 15 residues. CDR3 region: CASSYLGGLQEPQYF. CDR3 DNA sequence: TGTGCCAGCAGCTACCTAGGAGGTTTGCAAGAGCCCCAGTACTTC.

As concerns this clonotype: This could be a read error, since a much larger clone is one nucleotide away. The rearrangement joins TRBV5-3 to TRBJ1-1; 9 positions match TRBD1. TRBV5-3 is filed as an ORF, its function uncertain. This CDR3 is 14 amino acids long. This CDR3 reads CASSPLDRGTAAFF. CDR3 sequence (DNA): TGTGCCAGCAGCCCCCTGGACAGGGGCACTGCAGCTTTCTTT.

The table lists this clonotype with many counts. This chain links TRBV4-3 with TRBJ2-3, with D unclear. This CDR3 spans 13 amino acids. Germline V CDR1 and CDR2: LGHNA, YSLEER. V shed 1 base and J shed 6 bases, with 8 bases lying between them. Here the CDR3 reads CASSQGSGDTQYF. As DNA, the CDR3 is TGCGCCAGCAGCCAAGGATCCGGGGATACGCAGTATTTT.